This T cell receptor beta chain was obtained from a study of T cells in localized non-small cell lung cancer. This clone rates as medium-sized. Looked up from germline, CDR1 is SGHTA and CDR2 is FQGNSA. This CDR3 is built from 13 residues. J was trimmed by 0 bases and V by 8 bases; bases with no gene match: 2. Data came from immunoSEQ multiplex PCR; TCRdb stores just in-frame clones and leaves some out. This sample has several thousand clones, with 15% to 20% found just once. The rearrangement links TRBV7-2 to TRBJ1-1, with TRBD1 matching over 8 bases. The sample in question was lung tumor tissue, obtained before any cancer treatment. The TCR was taken from a woman aged 40 to 75 with stage III squamous cell lung carcinoma. The DNA for the CDR3 is TGTGCCAGCGGACAGGGTATGAACACTGAAGCTTTCTTT. Its translation is CASGQGMNTEAFF.